This entry describes one T cell receptor (beta chain). The entry originates in a study of blood T cell repertoires in COVID-19. Original data processing: Amplification from reference gene primers served as the basis for estimated nucleated cell counts. Data came from immunoSEQ multiplex PCR; TCRdb stores just in-frame clones and leaves some out. The V and J calls and clone size are taken from that table; D and trimming were inferred from the DNA. Among more than 50,000 clones, just over 90% were seen once, and the ten largest hold just under 8.5%. CDR1 is SGHTA, CDR2 FQGNSA, per germline. The CDR3 spans 18 residues. The junction had 13 bases not matched to a gene; V was cut back by 2 bases and J by 6 bases.

This chain links TRBV7-2 with TRBJ2-1, with 10 nucleotides matching TRBD2. The sequence derives from a woman aged 40 to 49 with active COVID-19. The sequenced sample was peripheral blood. The CDR3, as DNA: TGTGCCAGCAGCTTATTGGCTAGCGGGGGCCCCCTAGTCAATGAGCAGTTCTTC. Translating it yields CASSLLASGGPLVNEQFF.